A selection of T cell receptor beta chains follows, all from one sample in a study of T-cell reconstitution after alpha-beta-depleted transplantation in children. TCRdb independently ran MiXCR on the PCR reads; one entry per CDR3 protein. The data show fewer than 750,000 distinct CDR3 sequences, 25% to 30% seen once. This material consisted of PBMCs, taken before TCRalphabeta/CD19-depleted stem cell transplant. These receptors all come from a boy younger than two with Wiskott-Aldrich syndrome, due to receive a stem cell transplant. Both conserved end residues are part of each CDR3. The order of the fields is J gene, V gene, D gene, clone size, CDR3 protein, CDR3 DNA. A D gene is named only where the DNA matches it firmly. Rows may omit the clone size; those that give it use once, few, many or a size class.

j_gene: TRBJ2-3; v_gene: TRBV5-1; d_gene: TRBD2; abundance: few; CDR3aa: CASSFGTSGRAEDTQYF; CDR3nt: TGCGCCAGCAGCTTTGGGACTAGCGGGAGGGCCGAAGATACGCAGTATTTT
j_gene: TRBJ2-1; v_gene: TRBV20-1; d_gene: TRBD2; abundance: .; CDR3aa: CSARGTSGPSYNEQFF; CDR3nt: TGCAGTGCTAGGGGGACTAGCGGGCCCTCCTACAATGAGCAGTTCTTC
j_gene: TRBJ2-4; v_gene: TRBV20-1; d_gene: TRBD2; abundance: .; CDR3aa: CSARLAGTAKNIQYF; CDR3nt: TGCAGTGCTCGACTAGCGGGAACAGCCAAAAACATTCAGTACTTC
j_gene: TRBJ2-7; v_gene: TRBV27; d_gene: .; abundance: few; CDR3aa: CASTARGVTSDEQYF; CDR3nt: TGTGCCAGCACCGCAAGGGGGGTTACGAGCGACGAGCAGTACTTC
j_gene: TRBJ2-7; v_gene: TRBV5-5; d_gene: .; abundance: .; CDR3aa: CASSLVWWVDEQYF; CDR3nt: TGTGCCAGCAGCTTGGTGTGGTGGGTAGACGAGCAGTACTTC
j_gene: TRBJ2-5; v_gene: TRBV9; d_gene: .; abundance: .; CDR3aa: CASSVAGSETQYF; CDR3nt: TGTGCCAGCAGCGTAGCCGGGAGTGAGACCCAGTACTTC
j_gene: TRBJ2-5; v_gene: TRBV7-9; d_gene: TRBD1; abundance: once; CDR3aa: CASSKTGVETQYF; CDR3nt: TGTGCCAGCAGCAAGACAGGGGTCGAGACCCAGTACTTC
j_gene: TRBJ1-1; v_gene: TRBV18; d_gene: .; abundance: few; CDR3aa: CASSPLEVPGTEAFF; CDR3nt: TGTGCCAGCTCACCGCTTGAGGTCCCGGGGACTGAAGCTTTCTTT
j_gene: TRBJ2-3; v_gene: TRBV10-3; d_gene: .; abundance: few; CDR3aa: CAIRQTSTDTQYF; CDR3nt: TGTGCCATCAGACAGACTAGCACAGATACGCAGTATTTT
j_gene: TRBJ2-1; v_gene: TRBV27; d_gene: .; abundance: .; CDR3aa: CASSSYRTRGNNEQFF; CDR3nt: TGTGCCAGCAGTTCATATCGGACTAGGGGGAACAATGAGCAGTTCTTC
j_gene: TRBJ2-1; v_gene: TRBV20-1; d_gene: .; abundance: .; CDR3aa: CSSVYNEQFF; CDR3nt: TGCAGTTCAGTTTACAATGAGCAGTTCTTC
j_gene: TRBJ2-2; v_gene: TRBV7-8; d_gene: .; abundance: .; CDR3aa: CASSPMGRPGELFF; CDR3nt: TGTGCCAGCAGCCCCATGGGACGCCCCGGGGAGCTGTTTTTT
j_gene: TRBJ2-5; v_gene: TRBV7-2; d_gene: TRBD2; abundance: few; CDR3aa: CASSPGTSVQETQYF; CDR3nt: TGTGCCAGCAGCCCCGGGACTAGCGTCCAAGAGACCCAGTACTTC
j_gene: TRBJ2-1; v_gene: TRBV3-1; d_gene: TRBD2; abundance: .; CDR3aa: CASSQPETSGRQFF; CDR3nt: TGTGCCAGCAGCCAACCCGAGACTAGCGGGAGGCAGTTCTTC